A single sample is the source of the 21 T cell receptor beta chains below, sequenced in a study of T cell responses to AZD1222 COVID-19 vaccine. Assay: immunoSEQ multiplex PCR; the TCRdb copy retains only in-frame clones and omits some. The table has about 160,000 clones, about 91% seen once. Sample: peripheral blood, taken on day 0 of MenACWY control vaccination. The receptors come from an adult in good health.

This clone was detected a few times. V gene TRBV5-1 combines with J gene TRBJ2-1; D is perhaps TRBD2 (6 bases). The V gene's germline CDR1 is SGHRS and CDR2 YFSETQ. V was clipped by 6 bases and J by 8 bases, with 15 bases between them. The CDR3 loop spans 13 amino acids. CDR3 in DNA: TGCGCCAGCACAGGGCGGGAAATACATGAGCAGTTCTTC. It translates to CASTGREIHEQFF.

The rearrangement links TRBV11-3 to TRBJ2-7; TRBD1 might be the D (5 bases). Germline V lookup: CDR1 SGHNT, CDR2 YENEEA. Trimming took off 1 base at V and 3 bases at J, with 10 bases between the two ends. CDR3 length: 14 residues. The DNA of the CDR3 is TGTGCCAGCAGCTTAGGGGCAGGGAACTACGAGCAGTACTTC. The encoded protein is CASSLGAGNYEQYF.

In regard to this clone: The identical CDR3 is also encoded by other nucleotide sequences in the sample. The chain recombines TRBV5-1 with TRBJ1-3; D unresolved. Trimming took off 0 bases at V and 4 bases at J, with 8 bases between the two ends. CDR3 length: 14 residues. The germline V gene has CDR1 SGHRS and CDR2 YFSETQ. In nucleotides, the CDR3 is TGCGCCAGCAGCTTGGCTGGGTCCGGAAACACCATATATTTT. This encodes CASSLAGSGNTIYF.

This chain joins TRBV3-1 (or the pseudogene TRBV3-2) and TRBJ2-1; 9 bases match TRBD2. The J segment lost 3 bases and the V segment lost 3 bases, leaving 9 bases of the junction unmatched. Germline-derived CDR1 and CDR2 are LGHDT and YNNKEL (reference sequence). The CDR3 runs 17 residues. CDR3 DNA: TGTGCCAGCAGCCACGTCCTGGGACTAGCCTACTACAATGAGCAGTTCTTC. It encodes CASSHVLGLAYYNEQFF.

This chain joins TRBV3-1 (or the pseudogene TRBV3-2) and TRBJ2-1; 7 nucleotides match TRBD2. This CDR3 is 14 amino acids long. Germline V CDR1 and CDR2: LGHDT, YNNKEL (reference sequence). Trimming cost V 1 base and J 7 bases; bases outside gene matches: 4. CDR3 sequence: CASSQGAGANEQFF. The CDR3 DNA sequence: TGTGCCAGCAGCCAAGGTGCGGGAGCGAATGAGCAGTTCTTC.

This rearrangement joins TRBV7-3 to TRBJ2-7, with D possibly TRBD1 on 6 matching bases. There are 13 residues in the CDR3. V was clipped by 1 base and J by 11 bases, with 15 bases between them. In germline, CDR1 is SGHTA, CDR2 FQGTGA. CDR3 DNA sequence: TGTGCCAGCAGCTTAATGGCGACAGGAGACAAGTACTTC. Translation gives CASSLMATGDKYF.

This sequence joins TRBV27 and TRBJ1-2; 8 bases line up with TRBD1. This CDR3 region has 12 residues. The trim removed 8 bases at V and 5 bases at J, leaving 4 bases unmatched. CDR1 and CDR2 from the germline V gene are MNHEY and SMNVEV (reference sequence). CDR3 nucleotides: TGTGCCAGCGGGGGACAGGTTTATGGCTACACCTTC. Translating it yields CASGGQVYGYTF.

J is TRBJ2-2 and V is TRBV7-9; 7 bases agree with TRBD1. Germline V gene data show CDR1 as SEHNR and CDR2 as FQNEAQ (reference sequence). With V trimmed by 2 bases and J by 4 bases, 16 bases remained unmatched. This CDR3 spans 19 amino acids. CDR3 protein: CASSLPDRPSPLRTGELFF. Here the CDR3 DNA reads TGTGCCAGCAGCTTACCGGACAGGCCCTCCCCTTTACGCACCGGGGAGCTGTTTTTT.

This chain joins TRBV28 and TRBJ1-1, with TRBD1 as a possible D gene (5 bases). The CDR3 is made up of 12 amino acids. The germline V gene encodes CDR1 MDHEN and CDR2 SYDVKM. Trimming stripped 3 bases from V and 7 bases from J, with 9 bases between. CDR3 nucleotides: TGTGCCAGCAGTTTCCGTAGGGGTGAAGCTTTCTTT. It yields the protein CASSFRRGEAFF.

V is TRBV5-5 and J is TRBJ1-5; D is unclear. The germline V and J ends were trimmed by 3 bases and 7 bases, with 20 bases remaining between them. The CDR3 length is 16 residues. The germline gives CDR1 SGHKS, CDR2 YYEKEE (reference sequence). The CDR3 region has the DNA TGTGCCAGCAGCTCCGCACTGGGCACTTACGGGCAGCCCCAGCATTTT. This gives the protein CASSSALGTYGQPQHF.

As DNA, the CDR3 is TGTGCCAGCAGTGACTCTAAGGGACAGGGGGACTATGGCTACACCTTC. Its protein is CASSDSKGQGDYGYTF. The rearrangement joins TRBV2 to TRBJ1-2, with 11 nucleotides matching TRBD1. V was pared by 3 bases and J by 3 bases, with 6 bases of the junction left unmatched. The CDR3 runs 16 residues. The germline V gene encodes CDR1 SNHLY and CDR2 FYNNEI.

The V gene is TRBV9, the J gene TRBJ2-1, with D possibly matching TRBD1 (6 bases). CDR1 SGDLS and CDR2 YYNGEE come from the germline V gene. The CDR3 is made up of 15 amino acids. V lost 3 bases, J lost 0 bases, and 10 bases lay in between. The CDR3 spells CASSAQGYSYNEQFF. The CDR3 DNA reads as TGTGCCAGCAGCGCACAGGGTTACTCCTACAATGAGCAGTTCTTC.

The CDR3 nucleotides are TGTGCCAGCAGCCAAGGTTTAGGACTAGAGACCCAGTACTTC. Protein sequence: CASSQGLGLETQYF. The V and J genes are TRBV14 and TRBJ2-5; perhaps TRBD2 as D (5 bases). The germline CDR1 and CDR2 sequences are SGHDN and FVKESK. The CDR3 runs to 14 residues. The V end lost 1 base, the J end lost 4 bases, and 10 bases lay between the germline ends. Filled out from reference TRBV14 and TRBJ2-5, the complete variable domain reads EAGVTQFPSHSVIEKGQTVTLRCDPISGHDNLYWYRRVMGKEIKFLLHFVKESKQDESGMPNNRFLAERTGGTYSTLKVQPAELEDSGVYFCASSQGLGLETQYFGPGTRLLVL.

This clone was observed a single time. The gene calls are TRBV19 and TRBJ1-6, with 7 bases aligning to TRBD1. With V trimmed by 9 bases and J by 10 bases, 15 bases remained unmatched. This CDR3 region has 15 residues. Germline V gives CDR1 LNHDA, CDR2 SQIVND (reference sequence). CDR3 in DNA: TGTGCCAGCGAACAGGGGATCGCTATGGGATCACCCCTCCACTTT. Protein: CASEQGIAMGSPLHF. The whole variable domain, filled in from reference TRBV19 and TRBJ1-6, reads DGGITQSPKYLFRKEGQNVTLSCEQNLNHDAMYWYRQDPGQGLRLIYYSQIVNDFQKGDIAEGYSVSREKKESFPLTVTSAQKNPTAFYLCASEQGIAMGSPLHFGNGTRLTVT.

The J gene is TRBJ2-1, the V gene TRBV15, with 9 bases matching TRBD1. V lost 6 bases, J lost 7 bases, and 7 bases stayed unmatched. This CDR3 has 14 amino acids. Germline assignment: CDR1 LNHNV and CDR2 YYDKDF (reference sequence). CDR3 region: CATSSGQGINEQFF. CDR3 bases: TGTGCCACCAGTTCGGGACAGGGAATTAATGAGCAGTTCTTC.

The rearrangement uses TRBV27 and TRBJ2-3; the D gene is possibly TRBD2 (5 bases). V was cut by 6 bases and J by 5 bases, with 12 bases left in between. The CDR3 is 13 amino acids. Germline CDR1 and CDR2: MNHEY and SMNVEV (reference sequence). As DNA, the CDR3 is TGTGCCAGCAGCTCGGGCGGAGGAGATACGCAGTATTTT. It encodes CASSSGGGDTQYF.

The chain combines TRBV28 with TRBJ2-4, with D unclear. V gave up 2 bases and J gave up 0 bases, with 8 bases separating them. The CDR3 is made up of 15 amino acids. The germline CDR1 and CDR2 sequences are MDHEN and SYDVKM. CDR3 amino acids: CASSLARLAKNIQYF. The CDR3 DNA is TGTGCCAGCAGTTTAGCCAGACTAGCCAAAAACATTCAGTACTTC. The full variable domain, its missing parts supplied by reference TRBV28 and TRBJ2-4, is DVKVTQSSRYLVKRTGEKVFLECVQDMDHENMFWYRQDPGLGLRLIYFSYDVKMKEKGDIPEGYSVSREKKERFSLILESASTNQTSMYLCASSLARLAKNIQYFGAGTRLSVL.

This CDR3 reads CSASPSGANVLTF. In nucleotides, the CDR3 is TGCAGTGCTAGTCCCTCTGGGGCCAACGTCCTGACTTTC. The chain joins TRBV20-1 to TRBJ2-6, with D unclear. This CDR3 comprises 13 residues. Germline CDR1 and CDR2: DFQATT and SNEGSKA (reference sequence). Trimming pared 3 bases from V and 0 bases from J, leaving 3 bases between.

The chain carries TRBV19 and TRBJ2-2; TRBD2 is a possible D gene (5 bases). Trimming took off 4 bases at V and 2 bases at J, with 14 bases between the two ends. The CDR3 runs to 16 residues. Germline V CDR1 and CDR2: LNHDA, SQIVND (reference sequence). The CDR3 nucleotides read TGTGCCAGTAGTAGCGAGCGGAGCCGAAACACCGGGGAGCTGTTTTTT. Amino acid sequence: CASSSERSRNTGELFF.

J is TRBJ1-2 and V is TRBV7-3, with TRBD1 identical over 8 bases. Unmatched junction bases numbered 0, after V lost 2 bases and J lost 4 bases. Per germline, CDR1 SGHTA and CDR2 FQGTGA. The CDR3 consists of 13 residues. The CDR3 coding sequence is TGTGCCAGCAGCTTAGACAGGGGCTATGGCTACACCTTC. Protein: CASSLDRGYGYTF.

This chain uses TRBV6-2 or TRBV6-3 with TRBJ2-7; perhaps TRBD2 as D (7 bases). V was pared by 6 bases and J by 0 bases, with 15 bases between. CDR1 MNHEY and CDR2 SVGEGT come from the germline V gene. The length of the CDR3 is 15 residues. CDR3 loop: CASSLRGGPSYEQYF. The CDR3 nucleotides read TGTGCCAGCAGCCTAAGGGGGGGGCCCTCCTACGAGCAGTACTTC.